This T cell receptor beta chain stems from a study of a mutant IDH1 vaccine in newly diagnosed glioma. Study-wide background: Held at week 35, visit V12 was the safety follow-up, and visit V13 followed at week 47.

Some clones are missing from TCRdb's copy, which holds only in-frame ones; the method was immunoSEQ multiplex PCR. The sample records approximately 31,000 clones, roughly 80% being singletons. Time point defined: week 35, safety follow-up. In the vaccine, a single dose held 300 ug of the mutant IDH1 20-mer peptide, along with topical imiquimod. A word on this clone: Its antigen is unidentified.

J gave up 2 bases and V 4 bases, and 4 bases lay outside the gene matches. Germline CDR1 is MNHNS and CDR2 is SASEGT. This CDR3 comprises 15 residues. Notes on the study in general: A vaccine-induced immune response developed in 93.3% of the patients.

The source material was PBMCs, sampled from a glioma patient whose treatment included an IDH1 peptide vaccine. The sequence was collected from a young woman with glioma. The gene calls are TRBV6-1 and TRBJ2-1; 8 nucleotides align to TRBD1. The chain's CDR3 is CASSAQTGAYNEQFF. The CDR3 bases are TGTGCCAGCAGTGCTCAGACAGGGGCCTACAATGAGCAGTTCTTC.